This T cell receptor beta chain was profiled in a study of blood T cell repertoires in COVID-19. Study context: Samples of COVID-19 (acute and convalescent) were obtained from the United States, Italy and Spain. PBMCs, B-cell-depleted T cells, or T cells provided the cDNA or gDNA that made up the material.

The CDR3 length is 13 residues. The V segment lost 5 bases and the J segment 3 bases; nucleotides outside the gene matches: 4. Germline assignment: CDR1 MNHEY and CDR2 SVGEGT. Authors' processing steps: Estimates of nucleated cell counts were drawn from the amplification of reference gene primers. Generated by immunoSEQ multiplex PCR, the TCRdb table keeps only in-frame clones and is missing some. V, J and clone size derive from that table, while D and trimming were established from the DNA sequence. Here the sample spans under 350,000 clones, about 89% being singletons. The sequence was collected from a middle-aged man with acute or convalescent COVID-19. Sequenced: peripheral blood. The chain combines TRBV6-2 or TRBV6-3 with TRBJ2-7; 7 nucleotides agree with TRBD1. CDR3 sequence reads: CASSPDRIYEQYF. DNA of the CDR3: TGTGCCAGCAGTCCGGACAGGATCTACGAGCAGTACTTC.